The 14 T cell receptor beta chains below come from one sample, sequenced in a study of control samples from healthy donors and cancer patients. This table comes from immunoSEQ multiplex PCR, and its TCRdb copy is limited to in-frame clones, with some not included. The table shows 95,000 to 150,000 clones, with around 87% occurring only once. Sequencing was performed on blood. The receptors were sampled from a man aged 55 to 70 in good health.

The chain is built from TRBV5-5 and TRBJ1-1; 7 bases agree with TRBD1. The trim removed 4 bases at V and 3 bases at J, leaving 12 bases unmatched. This CDR3 comprises 16 residues. Germline-derived CDR1 and CDR2 are SGHKS and YYEKEE (reference sequence). CDR3: CASSQGQVSMHTEAFF. CDR3 DNA: TGTGCCAGCAGCCAAGGACAGGTATCGATGCACACTGAAGCTTTCTTT.

V is TRBV20-1 and J is TRBJ2-2, with D possibly TRBD2 on 5 matching bases. This CDR3 has 11 amino acids. The germline V gene has CDR1 DFQATT and CDR2 SNEGSKA (reference sequence). V was cut by 4 bases and J by 6 bases, with 6 bases left in between. CDR3 in amino acids: CSAKRAGELFF. In DNA form, the CDR3 reads TGCAGTGCTAAGAGGGCCGGGGAGCTGTTTTTT.

V gene TRBV7-9 combines with J gene TRBJ1-2, with D maybe TRBD1 (5 bases). The CDR3 covers 14 residues. V lost 1 base, J lost 4 bases, and 10 bases lay in between. Germline V CDR1 and CDR2: SEHNR, FQNEAQ (reference sequence). The CDR3 nucleotides are TGTGCCAGCAGCTTAGTGACAGTATCCTATGGCTACACCTTC. This encodes CASSLVTVSYGYTF. Full variable domain (missing parts from reference TRBV7-9 and TRBJ1-2): DTGVSQNPRHKITKRGQNVTFRCDPISEHNRLYWYRQTLGQGPEFLTYFQNEAQLEKSRLLSDRFSAERPKGSFSTLEIQRTEQGDSAMYLCASSLVTVSYGYTFGSGTRLTVV.

The chain uses TRBV28 and TRBJ1-2, with unresolved D. Trimming cost V 6 bases and J 2 bases, with 13 bases left between them. Germline-derived CDR1 and CDR2 are MDHEN and SYDVKM. CDR3 size: 14 residues. The CDR3 here is CASRMTGLNYGYTF. CDR3 bases: TGTGCCAGCAGAATGACGGGCTTAAACTATGGCTACACCTTC.

The chain carries TRBV20-1 and TRBJ1-1; D remains ambiguous. In germline, CDR1 is DFQATT, CDR2 SNEGSKA (reference sequence). The CDR3 runs 11 residues. The V end was cut by 7 bases, the J end by 5 bases, with 11 bases between. CDR3 protein: CSGLALTEAFF. As DNA, the CDR3 is TGCAGTGGCTTGGCTTTGACTGAAGCTTTCTTT.

There are a few counts of this clone. J is TRBJ1-4 and V is TRBV4-3, with 7 bases aligning to TRBD1. J was trimmed by 4 bases and V by 3 bases; bases with no gene match: 2. The germline V gene encodes CDR1 LGHNA and CDR2 YSLEER. The CDR3 is made up of 14 amino acids. CDR3 region: CASSQNRGNEKLFF. DNA for the CDR3: TGCGCCAGCAGCCAGAACAGGGGTAATGAAAAACTGTTTTTT.

This sequence joins TRBV18 and TRBJ1-5; D unresolved. Germline loops: CDR1 KGHSH, CDR2 LQKENI. V lost 3 bases to trimming and J lost 8 bases, with 11 bases between them. The CDR3 sequence is 13 residues long. This chain's CDR3 is CASSPLGREPQHF. The CDR3 bases are TGTGCCAGCTCACCGCTGGGGAGGGAGCCCCAGCATTTT.

The gene calls are TRBV12-3 or TRBV12-4 and TRBJ2-1; TRBD1 is a possible D gene (5 bases). V lost 9 bases, J lost 10 bases, and 13 bases lay in between. This CDR3 is built from 11 residues. As DNA, the CDR3 is TGTGCCAGTAGGGGTCAGGAGGAGCAGTTCTTC. It encodes CASRGQEEQFF.

This chain connects TRBV5-5 to TRBJ1-1; a possible D gene is TRBD1 (5 bases). Looked up from germline, CDR1 is SGHKS and CDR2 is YYEKEE (reference sequence). Deletions cut 1 base from V and 1 base from J, with 5 bases between. The CDR3 covers 13 residues. The CDR3 DNA reads TGTGCCAGCAGCTTGACAGGGAACACTGAAGCTTTCTTT. Translated: CASSLTGNTEAFF.

This clone has more than one count but fewer than ten. Written as DNA, the CDR3 is TGTGCCAGCAGTTTAACAGGGCCCTATGGCTACACCTTC. The encoded protein is CASSLTGPYGYTF. V usage is TRBV12-3 or TRBV12-4 and J usage is TRBJ1-2; maybe TRBD1 (6 bases). CDR3 length: 13 amino acids. The germline V and J ends were trimmed by 2 bases and 4 bases, with 8 bases remaining between them.

This chain joins TRBV5-5 and TRBJ1-5, with D perhaps TRBD1 (6 bases). The CDR3 extends over 17 amino acids. V shed 0 bases and J shed 0 bases, with 13 bases lying between them. In germline, CDR1 is SGHKS, CDR2 YYEKEE (reference sequence). The chain's CDR3 is CASSLGGGTFSNQPQHF. The CDR3 DNA is TGTGCCAGCAGCTTGGGGGGTGGGACATTTAGCAATCAGCCCCAGCATTTT.

V usage is TRBV5-6 and J usage is TRBJ1-2; 7 bases agree with TRBD1. J gave up 6 bases and V 0 bases, and 11 bases lay outside the gene matches. CDR3 length: 16 amino acids. The V gene's germline CDR1 is SGHDT and CDR2 YYEEEE. The CDR3 sequence: CASSLATGDRVNGYTF. CDR3 DNA sequence: TGTGCCAGCAGCTTGGCCACAGGGGACCGGGTCAATGGCTACACCTTC.

The CDR3 here is CASSTSSVSTDTQYF. For the CDR3, the DNA is TGTGCCAGTAGTACGTCCTCGGTTAGCACAGATACGCAGTATTTT. The chain joins TRBV19 to TRBJ2-3, with no clear D. The germline V and J ends were trimmed by 4 bases and 0 bases, with 11 bases remaining between them. The CDR3 is 15 residues long. Germline values: CDR1 LNHDA, CDR2 SQIVND (reference sequence).

The chain is built from TRBV28 and TRBJ2-1; 12 bases align to TRBD2. Germline values: CDR1 MDHEN, CDR2 SYDVKM. The CDR3 length is 15 residues. With 6 bases clipped from V and 2 bases from J, the junction kept 2 bases outside the gene matches. The CDR3 region is CASRRTSGAYNEQFF. The CDR3 DNA reads as TGTGCCAGCAGGAGGACTAGCGGGGCCTACAATGAGCAGTTCTTC.